This T cell receptor (beta chain) was captured by sequencing in a study of Graves' ophthalmopathy and Graves' hyperthyroidism. Regarding the study as a whole: Progression of ophthalmopathy was predicted by the model with about 67% sensitivity and approximately 72% specificity. In blood appeared most of the expanded thyroid clonotypes whose frequency exceeded 0.001.

This clonotype was recorded at least ten times. The antigen is undetermined. This CDR3 region has 15 residues. Germline lookup yields CDR1 SQVTM and CDR2 ANQGSEA. V was trimmed by 4 bases and J by 3 bases, leaving 18 bases between them. Amplified material comprised TCR beta CDR3 regions derived from RNA transcripts. RT-PCR in the first round used HTBI primers; a second-round multiplex PCR followed. From the multiplex PCR reads, TCRdb called clonotypes with MiXCR, one entry per CDR3 protein. This sample has 660,000 or so distinct CDR3 sequences, with roughly 41% found just once. The sample consisted of peripheral blood. This TCR was recovered from an adult man with Graves' ophthalmopathy. The gene calls are TRBV29-1 and TRBJ1-2; weak D call: TRBD1 (6 bases). In DNA form, the CDR3 reads TGCAGCGTTGTGGGCAGGGGAGGCCATCACTATGGCTACACCTTC. As protein: CSVVGRGGHHYGYTF. Full variable domain (missing parts from reference TRBV29-1 and TRBJ1-2): SAVISQKPSRDICQRGTSLTIQCQVDSQVTMMFWYRQQPGQSLTLIATANQGSEATYESGFVIDKFPISRPNLTFSTLTVSNMSPEDSSIYLCSVVGRGGHHYGYTFGSGTRLTVV.